This T cell receptor (beta chain) was captured in a study of blood T cell repertoires in COVID-19. In the original analysis: The assay estimated nucleated cells by amplifying reference gene primers. The method was immunoSEQ multiplex PCR; TCRdb's version includes in-frame clones alone and lacks a portion of them. The D gene and trimming were derived from the DNA, and the V and J assignments and clone size from that table. The table has some 150,000 clones, approximately 85% seen once. CDR1 and CDR2 (germline): SGHRS, YFSETQ. The ends were cut back, 0 bases at V and 5 bases at J, with 12 bases in the middle. The CDR3 extends over 15 amino acids.

The sample consisted of peripheral blood. The V gene is TRBV5-1, the J gene TRBJ2-1; possibly TRBD1 for D (5 bases). The sequence was obtained from a man aged 60-69 years who had recovered from COVID-19. CDR3 region: CASSLVWGRDNEQFF. Here the CDR3 DNA reads TGCGCCAGCAGCTTGGTGTGGGGCCGGGACAATGAGCAGTTCTTC.